These 20 T cell receptor beta chains came from one sample sequenced in a study of T cells expressing NK-cell markers. From the 5' RACE reads, TCRdb lists one entry per CDR3 protein and no DNA. The sample has 90,000 to 130,000 distinct CDR3 sequences; the top ten hold 15% to 20%. The specimen was blood T cells: a sorted CD56 or NKG2C T cell subset, CD4+ or CD8+ T cells, or bulk PBMC T cells (not recorded which). Receptors were obtained from a woman aged 18 to 75 in good health.

V gene TRBV5-4 combines with J gene TRBJ2-1; as DNA is missing, the TRBD2 call by TCRdb cannot be tested. In germline, CDR1 is SGHNT, CDR2 YYREEE (reference sequence). The CDR3 has 11 residues. CDR3: CASSSRAEQFF.

The chain joins TRBV20-1 to TRBJ1-1. The CDR3 is made up of 13 amino acids. Germline CDR1 reads DFQATT; CDR2 reads SNEGSKA (reference sequence). The CDR3 spells CSARDRLNTEAFF.

The rearrangement links TRBV30 to TRBJ2-1; TCRdb names TRBD2, which stays unverified in the absence of DNA. The germline V gene has CDR1 GTSNPN and CDR2 SVGIG (reference sequence). The CDR3 is 11 amino acids. CDR3 protein: CAWTSGNEQFF. Variable domain in full (rest from reference TRBV30 and TRBJ2-1): SQTIHQWPATLVQPVGSPLSLECTVEGTSNPNLYWYRQAAGRGLQLLFYSVGIGQISSEVPQNLSASRPQDRQFILSSKKLLLSDSGFYLCAWTSGNEQFFGPGTRLTVL.

The CDR3 here is CASSPTLAGKNNEQFF. J is TRBJ2-1 and V is TRBV14; the D call of TRBD2 rests on TCRdb alone, since no DNA is present to check it. This CDR3 spans 16 amino acids. The germline V gene encodes CDR1 SGHDN and CDR2 FVKESK.

The V and J genes are TRBV7-8 and TRBJ1-6; TCRdb selects TRBD1, and the lack of DNA leaves this call unchecked. The CDR3 length is 15 residues. Per germline, CDR1 SGHVS and CDR2 FQNEAQ. CDR3 in amino acids: CASSLGGPYNSPLHF.

This chain joins TRBV13 and TRBJ1-2; the TCRdb call, TRBD1, lacks DNA for checking. CDR1 PRHDT and CDR2 FYEKMQ come from the germline V gene (reference sequence). The CDR3 is 12 amino acids. CDR3 residues: CASSPQGYGYTF.

The gene calls are TRBV5-5 and TRBJ1-4. Germline-derived CDR1 and CDR2 are SGHKS and YYEKEE (reference sequence). CDR3 length: 14 amino acids. The CDR3 region is CASSKPGLSEKLFF.

V is TRBV6-2 or TRBV6-3 and J is TRBJ2-2; the D gene TCRdb calls, TRBD2, cannot be checked with no DNA. Looked up from germline, CDR1 is MNHEY and CDR2 is SVGEGT. The CDR3 extends over 15 amino acids. The CDR3: CASSYSQTSGEQLFF.

This chain joins TRBV12-3 or TRBV12-4 and TRBJ1-2; TCRdb's D call of TRBD1 is untestable without DNA. CDR3 length: 13 residues. The CDR3 loop is CASSSLGHYGYTF.

The V gene is TRBV4-3, the J gene TRBJ2-1. CDR3 length equals 15 residues. CDR1 is LGHNA and CDR2 is YSLEER in the germline V gene. CDR3 residues: CASSQVEDPRNEQFF.

This chain uses TRBV12-3 or TRBV12-4 with TRBJ2-1. The CDR3 has 16 amino acids. The CDR3: CASSPTSGASYNEQFF.

The CDR3 region is CSADPRGAYNEQFF. This chain links TRBV20-1 with TRBJ2-1; absent DNA, TCRdb's TRBD2 call cannot be checked. The CDR3 length is 14 residues. From germline, CDR1 is DFQATT and CDR2 SNEGSKA (reference sequence).

The J gene is TRBJ2-2, the V gene TRBV28; TCRdb selects TRBD2, and the lack of DNA leaves this call unchecked. Germline V gives CDR1 MDHEN, CDR2 SYDVKM. The length of the CDR3 is 14 residues. Here the CDR3 reads CASSFASLAGELFF. Drawing the rest from reference TRBV28 and TRBJ2-2, the complete variable domain is DVKVTQSSRYLVKRTGEKVFLECVQDMDHENMFWYRQDPGLGLRLIYFSYDVKMKEKGDIPEGYSVSREKKERFSLILESASTNQTSMYLCASSFASLAGELFFGEGSRLTVL.

V gene TRBV7-9 combines with J gene TRBJ1-5. The CDR3 is made up of 16 amino acids. Germline V gene data show CDR1 as SEHNR and CDR2 as FQNEAQ (reference sequence). CDR3 amino acids: CASSLATLGDNQPQHF.

Measured by frequency, this clonotype is medium-sized (0.01 to 0.1%). The V call is TRBV5-8, the J call TRBJ2-7; without DNA, the TCRdb call of TRBD2 cannot be checked. This CDR3 has 14 residues. Looked up from germline, CDR1 is SGHTS and CDR2 is YDEGEE. The CDR3 sequence is CASKALVKDYEQYF. Filled out from reference TRBV5-8 and TRBJ2-7, the complete variable domain reads EAGVTQSPTHLIKTRGQQATLRCSPISGHTSVYWYQQALGLGLQFLLWYDEGEERNRGNFPPRFSGRQFPNYSSELNVNALELEDSALYLCASKALVKDYEQYFGPGTRLTVT.

J is TRBJ2-1 and V is TRBV12-3 or TRBV12-4; TCRdb calls TRBD1, which cannot be checked without DNA. This CDR3 is built from 14 residues. This CDR3 is CASSYRGLYNEQFF.

The chain recombines TRBV19 with TRBJ2-1; TCRdb reports TRBD2, a call that lacks DNA to check it against. Germline V gene data show CDR1 as LNHDA and CDR2 as SQIVND (reference sequence). This CDR3 region has 15 residues. CDR3 amino acids: CASSRLAGAYNEQFF.

The chain couples TRBV6-2 or TRBV6-3 to TRBJ2-2; there is no DNA to check the TCRdb D call of TRBD1. CDR3 length equals 17 residues. Germline V lookup: CDR1 MNHEY, CDR2 SVGEGT. The CDR3 sequence is CASTTTGAGERTGELFF.

J is TRBJ2-4 and V is TRBV28. Germline-derived CDR1 and CDR2 are MDHEN and SYDVKM. The CDR3 length is 13 residues. The CDR3 reads CASSFRQGDIQYF.

The rearrangement links TRBV12-3 or TRBV12-4 to TRBJ2-1; the TCRdb D gene call, TRBD1, has no DNA to confirm it. The CDR3 loop spans 11 amino acids. The CDR3 sequence: CASGGLNEQFF.